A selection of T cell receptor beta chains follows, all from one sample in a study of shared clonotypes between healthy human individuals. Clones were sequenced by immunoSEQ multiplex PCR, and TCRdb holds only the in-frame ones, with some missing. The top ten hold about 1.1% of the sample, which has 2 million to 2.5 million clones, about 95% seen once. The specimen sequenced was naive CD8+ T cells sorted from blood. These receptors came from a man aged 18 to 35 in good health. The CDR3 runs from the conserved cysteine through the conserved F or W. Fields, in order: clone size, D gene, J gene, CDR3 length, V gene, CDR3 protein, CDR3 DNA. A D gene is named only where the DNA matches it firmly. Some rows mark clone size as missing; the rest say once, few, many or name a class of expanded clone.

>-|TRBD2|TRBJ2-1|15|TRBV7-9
CASSFIAGSYNEQFF
TGTGCCAGCAGCTTCATAGCGGGCTCCTACAATGAGCAGTTCTTC
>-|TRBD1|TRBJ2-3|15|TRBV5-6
CASSIPGQNTDTQYF
TGTGCCAGCAGCATACCGGGACAGAACACAGATACGCAGTATTTT
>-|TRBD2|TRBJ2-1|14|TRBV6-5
CASSYRSSGNEQFF
TGTGCCAGCAGTTACCGGTCTAGCGGGAATGAGCAGTTCTTC
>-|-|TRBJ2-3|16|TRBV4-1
CASSQVWDSSWDTQYF
TGCGCCAGCAGCCAAGTCTGGGACTCATCTTGGGATACGCAGTATTTT
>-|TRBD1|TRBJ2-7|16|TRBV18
CASSPRDRSYSYEQYF
TGTGCCAGCTCCCCTAGGGACAGGTCCTACTCCTACGAGCAGTACTTC
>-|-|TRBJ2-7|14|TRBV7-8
CASSLEAGGYEQYF
TGTGCCAGCAGCTTAGAAGCAGGCGGGTACGAGCAGTACTTC
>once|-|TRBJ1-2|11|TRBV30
CARFLDYGYTF
TGTGCAAGGTTCCTTGACTATGGCTACACCTTC
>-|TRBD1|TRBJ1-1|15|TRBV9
CASSNRQGGNTEAFF
TGTGCCAGCAGCAACAGACAGGGTGGGAACACTGAAGCTTTCTTT
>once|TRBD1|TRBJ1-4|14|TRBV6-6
CASRRDGTDEKLFF
TGTGCCAGCAGACGAGACGGGACAGATGAAAAACTGTTTTTT
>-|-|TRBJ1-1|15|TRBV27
CASRRGGAGDYEAFF
TGTGCCAGCAGAAGGGGGGGGGCGGGGGATTATGAAGCTTTCTTT